These 31 T cell receptor beta chains came from one sample sequenced in a study of shared clonotypes between healthy human individuals (TCRdb year 2020). Libraries came from the immunoSEQ multiplex PCR assay. Entries here come from immuneACCESS through TCRdb and include only in-frame sequences with V and J called. Some clones fail to appear in such tables; in the studies checked, an unresolved V gene covers under half of the shortfall, and the cause of the remainder is unknown. Across this sample there are a few million clones, with approximately 93% seen only once. Roughly 0.36% of the sample is held by the ten biggest clonotypes. Sequencing was done on a sample of naive CD4+ T cells from PBMCs. The cell subset or site label here, explained by the study, means: CD45RA+ positively selected. The receptor source for this set is a man between 18 and 35 years old in good health. Some clones in this sample may be carry-over from other donors' samples.

The chain links TRBV7-9 to TRBJ2-5; D possibly uses TRBD1 or TRBD2 (5 bases each). V lost 5 bases, J lost 1 base, and 14 bases lay in between. The CDR3 loop spans 15 amino acids. Germline loops: CDR1 SEHNR, CDR2 FQNEAQ (reference sequence). The CDR3 loop reads CASSVRGRSQETQYF. Written as DNA, the CDR3 is TGTGCCAGCAGCGTTAGGGGACGGAGCCAAGAGACCCAGTACTTC. Combining the CDR3 with reference TRBV7-9 and TRBJ2-5 gives the whole variable domain DTGVSQNPRHKITKRGQNVTFRCDPISEHNRLYWYRQTLGQGPEFLTYFQNEAQLEKSRLLSDRFSAERPKGSFSTLEIQRTEQGDSAMYLCASSVRGRSQETQYFGPGTRLLVL.

V usage is TRBV5-5 and J usage is TRBJ2-3; D remains ambiguous. This CDR3 comprises 13 residues. The V and J ends lost 3 bases and 3 bases respectively, with 8 bases between them. Germline CDR1 and CDR2: SGHKS and YYEKEE (reference sequence). The CDR3 DNA sequence: TGTGCCAGCAGCTCCGCATTGACAGATACGCAGTATTTT. It encodes CASSSALTDTQYF.

In regard to this clone: The sample has other DNA sequences that encode this CDR3 too. The chain has TRBV5-1 and TRBJ2-7, with TRBD2 as a possible D gene (5 bases). The CDR3 spans 14 residues. CDR1 SGHRS and CDR2 YFSETQ come from the germline V gene. The V end lost 0 bases, the J end lost 2 bases, and 9 bases lay between the germline ends. In DNA, the CDR3 is TGCGCCAGCAGCTTGGGAGGGCCGCCCTACGAGCAGTACTTC. Protein: CASSLGGPPYEQYF. Drawing the rest from reference TRBV5-1 and TRBJ2-7, the complete variable domain is KAGVTQTPRYLIKTRGQQVTLSCSPISGHRSVSWYQQTPGQGLQFLFEYFSETQRNKGNFPGRFSGRQFSNSRSEMNVSTLELGDSALYLCASSLGGPPYEQYFGPGTRLTVT.

This clone occurred once. The chain joins TRBV15 to TRBJ1-1; a possible D gene is TRBD1 (5 bases). This CDR3 contains 15 residues. From germline, CDR1 is LNHNV and CDR2 YYDKDF (reference sequence). Trimming cost V 3 bases and J 0 bases, with 11 bases left between them. CDR3 amino acids: CATSRELRVNTEAFF. DNA of the CDR3: TGTGCCACCAGCAGGGAGCTCAGGGTGAACACTGAAGCTTTCTTT.

The CDR3 DNA reads as TGTGCCAGCAGCCCGGCCCGCGGCGGGCCGAACACCGGGGAGCTGTTTTTT. Its translation is CASSPARGGPNTGELFF. The J gene is TRBJ2-2, the V gene TRBV9; TRBD2 might be the D (5 bases). CDR3 size: 17 residues. Germline CDR1 reads SGDLS; CDR2 reads YYNGEE. The V gene lost 4 bases and the J gene lost 0 bases, with 16 bases spanning the gap.

This chain connects TRBV4-3 to TRBJ1-1; a weak D match, TRBD1 (5 bases). With 4 bases removed from V and 8 bases from J, the gap between germline ends came to 23 bases. Per the germline V gene, CDR1 is LGHNA and CDR2 is YSLEER. The CDR3 extends over 16 amino acids. This CDR3 reads CASSPLGTGRHGEAFF. DNA for the CDR3: TGCGCCAGCAGCCCATTAGGTACGGGACGCCACGGGGAAGCTTTCTTT.

V is TRBV5-4 and J is TRBJ2-5, with TRBD1 identical over 8 bases. Germline CDR1 reads SGHNT; CDR2 reads YYREEE (reference sequence). V was clipped by 4 bases and J by 5 bases; unmatched bases: 13. The CDR3 consists of 16 residues. The CDR3 is CASSQRAGGAWETQYF. CDR3 in DNA: TGTGCCAGCAGCCAGCGGGCAGGGGGCGCCTGGGAGACCCAGTACTTC.

This sequence joins TRBV6-1 and TRBJ1-2; D remains unclear. The CDR3 is 15 amino acids. V shed 2 bases and J shed 1 base, with 11 bases lying between them. Per the germline V gene, CDR1 is MNHNS and CDR2 is SASEGT. CDR3 amino acids: CASSEKWGFNYGYTF. CDR3 bases: TGTGCCAGCAGTGAAAAATGGGGTTTTAACTATGGCTACACCTTC.

This sequence joins TRBV19 and TRBJ1-5; 8 nucleotides match TRBD1. Germline V gene data show CDR1 as LNHDA and CDR2 as SQIVND (reference sequence). The CDR3 loop spans 16 amino acids. V was clipped by 3 bases and J by 2 bases; unmatched bases: 6. The CDR3 nucleotides are TGTGCCAGTAGTATGGACTCGACAGGGGGCAATCAGCCCCAGCATTTT. Protein sequence: CASSMDSTGGNQPQHF. Full variable domain (remainder filled in from reference TRBV19 and TRBJ1-5): DGGITQSPKYLFRKEGQNVTLSCEQNLNHDAMYWYRQDPGQGLRLIYYSQIVNDFQKGDIAEGYSVSREKKESFPLTVTSAQKNPTAFYLCASSMDSTGGNQPQHFGDGTRLSIL.

In regard to this clone: Other DNA sequences of this sample code for an identical CDR3. The genes are TRBV5-4 and TRBJ1-2; 7 nucleotides agree with TRBD1. Germline CDR1 and CDR2: SGHNT and YYREEE (reference sequence). This CDR3 spans 13 amino acids. Trimming removed 4 bases from V and 8 bases from J; junction bases left unmatched: 8. CDR3 loop: CASSPDRVGGYTF. The CDR3, as DNA: TGTGCCAGCAGCCCCGACAGGGTGGGAGGCTACACCTTC.

This clone was detected only once. This rearrangement joins TRBV10-3 to TRBJ2-5; no reliable D call. Looked up from germline, CDR1 is ENHRY and CDR2 is SYGVKD. V shed 3 bases and J shed 2 bases, with 13 bases lying between them. This CDR3 is built from 15 residues. As DNA, the CDR3 is TGTGCCATCAGTGACAATGTTCGGGCGCAAGAGACCCAGTACTTC. It is translated as CAISDNVRAQETQYF.

The genes are TRBV7-9 and TRBJ2-1; 8 bases agree with TRBD2. The CDR3 contains 15 residues. Germline trimming cut 5 bases from V and 8 bases from J; bases unmatched to any gene: 11. The germline gives CDR1 SEHNR, CDR2 FQNEAQ (reference sequence). The CDR3, as DNA: TGTGCCAGCAGCGTGGGGAGTAGCGGGATCGATGAGCAGTTCTTC. Translating it yields CASSVGSSGIDEQFF.

The chain couples TRBV7-2 to TRBJ2-7; D ambiguous. Germline CDR1 SGHTA, CDR2 FQGNSA. The CDR3 extends over 15 amino acids. V was pared by 1 base and J by 5 bases, with 15 bases between. The chain's CDR3 is CASSLEGPRPDEQYF. DNA of the CDR3: TGTGCCAGCAGCTTAGAGGGTCCTAGACCGGACGAGCAGTACTTC.

The chain joins TRBV18 to TRBJ2-7; 9 bases map to TRBD2. The germline V gene has CDR1 KGHSH and CDR2 LQKENI. The CDR3 is 15 amino acids. J gave up 4 bases and V 2 bases, and 6 bases lay outside the gene matches. In DNA, the CDR3 is TGTGCCAGCTCACCAGGGGCTAGCGGGATATACGAGCAGTACTTC. Translation: CASSPGASGIYEQYF.

V and J are TRBV5-1 and TRBJ1-1; D call uncertain. Trimming stripped 4 bases from V and 4 bases from J, with 17 bases between. The CDR3 length is 15 residues. Germline assignment: CDR1 SGHRS and CDR2 YFSETQ. CDR3 sequence (DNA): TGCGCCAGCAGCCCGAATAGCGTTATGAGCACTGAAGCTTTCTTT. Translated, it gives CASSPNSVMSTEAFF.

The chain uses TRBV5-1 and TRBJ2-5; D tentatively reads TRBD1 or TRBD2 (5 bases each). V lost 0 bases and J lost 4, with 10 bases in between. Germline V gene data show CDR1 as SGHRS and CDR2 as YFSETQ. The CDR3 has 14 residues. The CDR3 DNA reads TGCGCCAGCAGCTTGGTGTACGGGGCAGAGACCCAGTACTTC. This translates into CASSLVYGAETQYF. Supplemented by reference TRBV5-1 and TRBJ2-5, the full variable domain reads KAGVTQTPRYLIKTRGQQVTLSCSPISGHRSVSWYQQTPGQGLQFLFEYFSETQRNKGNFPGRFSGRQFSNSRSEMNVSTLELGDSALYLCASSLVYGAETQYFGPGTRLLVL.

This sequence joins TRBV7-8 and TRBJ1-2; D possibly corresponds to TRBD1 (5 bases). V was pared by 5 bases and J by 4 bases, with 23 bases between. This CDR3 has 17 amino acids. Germline V CDR1 and CDR2: SGHVS, FQNEAQ. The CDR3 nucleotides are TGTGCCAGCAGCCCATTGGGACGGCTTTCAGGACCCTATGGCTACACCTTC. Translated, it gives CASSPLGRLSGPYGYTF.

About this clone itself: This CDR3 is also generated by other DNA sequences in the sample. The V and J genes are TRBV4-3 and TRBJ1-1; 8 positions agree with TRBD1. After removal of 2 bases from V and 6 bases from J, the junction contained 5 bases not matched to a gene. CDR1 is LGHNA, CDR2 YSLEER, per germline. The CDR3 totals 14 residues. DNA of the CDR3: TGCGCCAGCAGCCAACCCGACAGGGGTGCTGAAGCTTTCTTT. This gives the protein CASSQPDRGAEAFF.

The chain employs TRBV7-3 and TRBJ2-5; 15 positions match TRBD2. J was trimmed by 4 bases and V by 5 bases; bases with no gene match: 8. The CDR3 sequence is 17 residues long. Germline V CDR1 and CDR2: SGHTA, FQGTGA. DNA of the CDR3: TGTGCCAGCAGCCGAACCGGACTAGCGGGAGGGCGAGAGACCCAGTACTTC. It is translated as CASSRTGLAGGRETQYF.

This clone was recorded a few times. Within the sample, other DNA sequences also encode this same CDR3. This chain links TRBV28 with TRBJ1-5; D call uncertain. The V and J ends lost 6 bases and 0 bases respectively, with 3 bases between them. Germline CDR1 MDHEN, CDR2 SYDVKM. There are 12 residues in the CDR3. The CDR3 loop is CASRPSNQPQHF. DNA for the CDR3: TGTGCCAGCAGACCTAGCAATCAGCCCCAGCATTTT.

Points on this clone: One junction end disagrees with the germline gene, perhaps due to a read error. The gene calls are TRBV5-4 and TRBJ2-7, with 9 bases fitting TRBD1. The germline CDR1 and CDR2 sequences are SGHNT and YYREEE (reference sequence). The CDR3 is 15 amino acids. In DNA form, the CDR3 reads TGTGCCGGCAGTCGGTGGGGACAGGGCTCCCACGAGCAGTACTTC. Translating gives CAGSRWGQGSHEQYF.

The gene calls are TRBV28 and TRBJ2-7; maybe TRBD1 (5 bases). The ends were cut back, 7 bases at V and 0 bases at J, with 16 bases in the middle. There are 15 residues in the CDR3. Per germline, CDR1 MDHEN and CDR2 SYDVKM. The DNA for the CDR3 is TGTGCCAGCATCGACAGCCGGCGGCTCTCCTACGAGCAGTACTTC. Translated: CASIDSRRLSYEQYF.

The V call is TRBV18, the J call TRBJ2-1; TRBD2 might be the D (6 bases). CDR1 and CDR2 from the germline V gene are KGHSH and LQKENI. The length of the CDR3 is 16 residues. Trimming took off 3 bases at V and 9 bases at J, with 21 bases between the two ends. The CDR3 DNA follows: TGTGCCAGCTCACCTTCCCCGGGACTTCAGTGGGCTGAGCAGTTCTTC. It specifies CASSPSPGLQWAEQFF.

J is TRBJ1-2 and V is TRBV18, with D perhaps matching TRBD1 (5 bases). Germline loops: CDR1 KGHSH, CDR2 LQKENI. Trimming pared 5 bases from V and 6 bases from J, leaving 16 bases between. The CDR3 is 14 amino acids. The CDR3 region has the DNA TGTGCCAGCTCATCCGGGACTCAAGGAGATGGCTACACCTTC. Protein sequence: CASSSGTQGDGYTF.

A remark on this clone: Other nucleotide sequences in the sample specify the same CDR3. The chain uses TRBV5-1 and TRBJ2-2, with a tentative D call TRBD1 (5 bases). Germline assignment: CDR1 SGHRS and CDR2 YFSETQ. The CDR3 is made up of 14 amino acids. Trimming removed 4 bases at V and 1 base at J, with 8 bases between. The CDR3: CASSTGQNTGELFF. CDR3 coding DNA: TGCGCCAGCAGCACAGGCCAGAACACCGGGGAGCTGTTTTTT.

With regard to this clone: This CDR3 is also generated by other DNA sequences in the sample. The chain links TRBV5-1 to TRBJ2-1; D may be TRBD1 (6 bases). The V end lost 0 bases, the J end lost 1 base, and 8 bases lay between the germline ends. The CDR3 contains 15 residues. Germline CDR1 SGHRS, CDR2 YFSETQ. CDR3 amino acids: CASSLADSSYNEQFF. The CDR3 region has the DNA TGCGCCAGCAGCTTGGCGGACAGTTCCTACAATGAGCAGTTCTTC.

This sequence joins TRBV5-1 and TRBJ2-7; D ambiguous. The CDR3 spans 15 residues. Trimming left V 0 bases short and J 3 bases short, with 13 bases between. The germline V gene encodes CDR1 SGHRS and CDR2 YFSETQ. CDR3 sequence reads: CASSLDLSPGYEQYF. DNA of the CDR3: TGCGCCAGCAGCTTGGATTTATCCCCGGGCTACGAGCAGTACTTC.

About this clone: This same CDR3 is encoded by further DNA sequences in the sample. The chain links TRBV7-2 to TRBJ2-7; 8 bases fit TRBD1. There are 14 residues in the CDR3. Germline V CDR1 and CDR2: SGHTA, FQGNSA. V lost 1 base, J lost 3 bases, and 2 bases stayed unmatched. CDR3 residues: CASSLDRGNYEQYF. The CDR3 DNA follows: TGTGCCAGCAGCTTAGACAGGGGGAACTACGAGCAGTACTTC.

The chain combines TRBV7-2 with TRBJ2-1; 10 positions match TRBD1. CDR3 length: 15 amino acids. J was trimmed by 4 bases and V by 5 bases; bases with no gene match: 5. CDR1 and CDR2 from the germline V gene are SGHTA and FQGNSA. CDR3 coding DNA: TGTGCCAGCAGCACTCGACAGGGGGCATACAATGAGCAGTTCTTC. The encoded protein is CASSTRQGAYNEQFF.

The rearrangement uses TRBV7-2 and TRBJ2-5, with 7 bases aligning to TRBD1. V trimming: 5 bases; J trimming: 1 base; junction bases outside the gene matches: 10. CDR1 SGHTA and CDR2 FQGNSA come from the germline V gene. This CDR3 spans 16 amino acids. The CDR3, as DNA: TGTGCCAGCAGCCAAGCATTCGGACAGGTCCAAGAGACCCAGTACTTC. It specifies CASSQAFGQVQETQYF.

A note on this clone: This sample includes further DNA sequences coding for the same CDR3. V is TRBV4-3 and J is TRBJ2-7; TRBD2 aligns across 13 bases. The length of the CDR3 is 15 residues. Trimming removed 3 bases from V and 4 bases from J; junction bases left unmatched: 3. Germline V gives CDR1 LGHNA, CDR2 YSLEER. CDR3 region: CASSQRTSGSYEQYF. CDR3 DNA sequence: TGCGCCAGCAGCCAGAGGACTAGCGGGAGTTACGAGCAGTACTTC.